Presented here are 6 T cell receptor beta chains from one specimen sequenced in a study of blood T cell repertoires in COVID-19. Produced via immunoSEQ multiplex PCR; TCRdb's table is partial and in-frame only. The sample holds about 140,000 clones, about four fifths seen once. The sample consisted of peripheral blood. These receptors were obtained from a man aged 65 to 85 who had recovered from COVID-19.

This clone was found once. V is TRBV5-6 and J is TRBJ1-5, with TRBD1 identical over 10 bases. CDR3 size: 15 residues. Germline CDR1 is SGHDT and CDR2 is YYEEEE. Unmatched junction bases numbered 6, after V lost 5 bases and J lost 4 bases. The CDR3 DNA reads as TGTGCCAGCAGTCCCGGGACAGGGGATAATCAGCCCCAGCATTTT. Its protein product is CASSPGTGDNQPQHF.

The V gene is TRBV27, the J gene TRBJ1-2; 11 nucleotides align to TRBD1. V was pared by 5 bases and J by 7 bases, with 3 bases of the junction left unmatched. There are 13 residues in the CDR3. CDR1 and CDR2 (germline): MNHEY, SMNVEV (reference sequence). The chain's CDR3 is CASSLGTGGGYTF. The CDR3 bases are TGTGCCAGCAGTCTTGGGACAGGGGGTGGCTACACCTTC.

The rearrangement uses TRBV28 and TRBJ2-7; 8 bases line up with TRBD2. CDR1 and CDR2 (germline): MDHEN, SYDVKM. Trimming at V came to 3 bases and at J to 5 bases, leaving 12 bases not matched to a gene. This CDR3 has 16 residues. CDR3: CASSFPSGRLSNEQYF. Written as DNA, the CDR3 is TGTGCCAGCAGTTTCCCCAGCGGGAGACTATCGAACGAGCAGTACTTC. Combining the CDR3 with reference TRBV28 and TRBJ2-7 gives the whole variable domain DVKVTQSSRYLVKRTGEKVFLECVQDMDHENMFWYRQDPGLGLRLIYFSYDVKMKEKGDIPEGYSVSREKKERFSLILESASTNQTSMYLCASSFPSGRLSNEQYFGPGTRLTVT.

This clone was observed a few times. The genes are TRBV2 and TRBJ1-2; no firm D call. The germline V and J ends were trimmed by 8 bases and 5 bases, with 9 bases remaining between them. CDR1 and CDR2 from the germline V gene are SNHLY and FYNNEI. This CDR3 contains 11 residues. The CDR3 loop is CASQQLYGYTF. CDR3 sequence (DNA): TGTGCCAGCCAACAGCTTTATGGCTACACCTTC.

The chain is built from TRBV18 and TRBJ1-6, with TRBD1 identical over 10 bases. This CDR3 is built from 15 residues. Looked up from germline, CDR1 is KGHSH and CDR2 is LQKENI. V lost 4 bases and J lost 10; bases outside the gene matches: 7. CDR3 DNA sequence: TGTGCCAGCTCACGGGACAGGGGCCCGGAATCACCCCTCCACTTT. This gives the protein CASSRDRGPESPLHF.

This clone was seen once. The chain uses TRBV4-2 and TRBJ1-4; tentative D call: TRBD1 (5 bases). Germline V gene lookup returns CDR1 LGHNA and CDR2 YNFKEQ. Trimming removed 0 bases at V and 8 bases at J, with 13 bases between. This CDR3 contains 15 residues. The CDR3 loop reads CASSQDRQGQEKLFF. The CDR3 nucleotides are TGTGCCAGCAGCCAAGATCGCCAGGGCCAGGAAAAACTGTTTTTT.